This is a list of T cell receptor beta chains from one sample in a study of CD8 T cells in ankylosing spondylitis. TCRdb called the 5' RACE reads again in MiXCR, with one record for every CDR3 protein. The table has several thousand distinct CDR3 sequences, 2.1% seen once. The sample taken for sequencing was blood, either unsorted or a sorted T cell fraction (not recorded which). All receptors come from a male donor with ankylosing spondylitis or in good health (not recorded which). The CDR3 runs from the conserved cysteine through the conserved F or W. Each record gives: clone size, D gene, CDR3 length, J gene, V gene, CDR3 DNA, CDR3 protein. D genes are given only for firm matches. Rows give clone size only sometimes, using once, few, many, or a class for an expanded clone.

many	.	17	TRBJ2-1	TRBV9	TGTGCCAGCAGCGTAGCCCAAACCCGTTTAGAAGGCAATGAGCAGTTCTTC	CASSVAQTRLEGNEQFF
many	TRBD2	17	TRBJ2-1	TRBV9	TGTGCCAGCAGCCCCCGGGGGGGCCAGAAGGGGCACAATGAGCAGTTCTTC	CASSPRGGQKGHNEQFF
many	.	18	TRBJ2-4	TRBV5-1	TGCGCCAGCACCACCCCCGGAAACGCCGATCTAGCCAAAAACATTCAGTACTTC	CASTTPGNADLAKNIQYF
medium-sized	.	14	TRBJ2-7	TRBV9	TGTGCCAGCAGCGTAGGGCTATCATTACACGAGCAGTACTTC	CASSVGLSLHEQYF
many	.	15	TRBJ2-3	TRBV9	TGTGCCAGCAGCGGGTCGGGGCGGGGCACAGATACGCAGTATTTT	CASSGSGRGTDTQYF
many	TRBD1	17	TRBJ2-7	TRBV9	TGTGCCAGCAGCGTCAGCCCCCGTGACAGGGAAGTCTACGAGCAGTACTTC	CASSVSPRDREVYEQYF
.	.	13	TRBJ2-1	TRBV9	TGTGCCAGCAGCGTAGGGCAGGCCAATGAGCAGTTCTTC	CASSVGQANEQFF
many	.	12	TRBJ2-3	TRBV9	TGTGCCAGCAGGGGAGCGGTAGATACGCAGTATTTT	CASRGAVDTQYF
medium-sized	.	18	TRBJ2-5	TRBV9	TGTGCCAGCAGCGTTAAGGGTAGTAAGGGCCTGCACCAAGAGACCCAGTACTTC	CASSVKGSKGLHQETQYF
many	TRBD2	15	TRBJ2-4	TRBV9	TGTGCCAGCAGCGTAGAAGCGGGAGGCCCCGAGATTCAGTACTTC	CASSVEAGGPEIQYF
many	TRBD2	15	TRBJ2-7	TRBV9	TGTGCCAGCAGCGTAGGGGCTAGCGGGAGCTACGAGCAGTACTTC	CASSVGASGSYEQYF
.	.	14	TRBJ2-1	TRBV9	TGTGCCAACAGCGTAGCTTTTCCCCAGCATGAGCAGATCTTC	CANSVAFPQHEQIF
many	TRBD1	16	TRBJ2-5	TRBV9	TGTGCCAGCAGCGGAATCGGGACAGCGGAGCAAGAGACCCAGTACTTC	CASSGIGTAEQETQYF
medium-sized	TRBD2	15	TRBJ2-2	TRBV9	TGTGCCAGCAGTGCAAGCGGGAGGGACACCGGGGAGCTGTTTTTT	CASSASGRDTGELFF
many	.	14	TRBJ2-7	TRBV9	TGTGCCAGCAGCGAGGGTGGCAGATTCTACGAGCAGTACTTC	CASSEGGRFYEQYF
many	TRBD1	13	TRBJ2-7	TRBV9	TGTGCCAGCAGCCGGGACAGTTCCTACGAGCAGTACTTC	CASSRDSSYEQYF
many	.	14	TRBJ2-3	TRBV9	TGTGCCAGCAGCGGGAGCTACAGCACAGATACGCAGTATTTT	CASSGSYSTDTQYF
medium-sized	.	16	TRBJ2-1	TRBV9	TGTGCCAGCAGCGTAAGGGAAGGAGTAGGACACAATGAGCAGTTCTTC	CASSVREGVGHNEQFF
many	.	13	TRBJ1-1	TRBV9	TGTGCCAGCAGCGGGAACAGGGACCCTGAAGCTTTCTTT	CASSGNRDPEAFF
many	TRBD2	15	TRBJ2-1	TRBV9	TGTGCCAGCAGCGTGCTAGCGGGAGGGGTGAATGAGCAGTTCTTC	CASSVLAGGVNEQFF
many	.	16	TRBJ1-4	TRBV9	TGTGCCAGCAGCGTCGCCCACAGGGAGGCTCCCGAAAAACTGTTTTTT	CASSVAHREAPEKLFF